A selection of T cell receptor beta chains follows, all from one sample in a study of T-cell memory formation after mild COVID-19. In TCRdb, the 5' RACE reads were re-called with MiXCR into one record per CDR3 protein. The data show about 170,000 distinct CDR3 sequences, roughly 13% seen once. Sequenced input: PBMCs or a T cell subset sorted from them (not recorded which). The receptors here all came from a man aged 18-30 years who had mild COVID-19 (a few samples of this study predate the infection). Cell type and time point are not known. Both conserved end residues are part of each CDR3. A D gene is named only where the DNA matches it firmly. Only some rows state a clone size, as once, few, many or a class for expanded clones.

J gene | D gene | V gene | clone size | CDR3 protein | CDR3 DNA
TRBJ2-3 | NA | TRBV9 | NA | CASSVQGFTDTQYF | TGTGCCAGCAGCGTGCAGGGATTCACAGATACGCAGTATTTT
TRBJ2-3 | NA | TRBV9 | NA | CASSYRGDTQYF | TGTGCCAGCAGCTATCGAGGAGATACGCAGTATTTT
TRBJ1-2 | NA | TRBV6-5 | NA | CASSYSTQFYGYTF | TGTGCCAGCAGTTACTCGACCCAGTTTTATGGCTACACCTTC
TRBJ1-5 | NA | TRBV6-2/TRBV6-3 | NA | CASSYSTRAQPQHF | TGTGCCAGCAGTTACTCGACCAGGGCTCAGCCCCAGCATTTT
TRBJ1-1 | NA | TRBV7-2 | few | CASSLDQGRAEAFF | TGTGCCAGCAGCTTAGATCAGGGGAGGGCTGAAGCTTTCTTT
TRBJ2-3 | TRBD1 | TRBV5-5 | NA | CASSLYSGTAYF | TGTGCCAGCAGCCTATACTCCGGGACAGCGTATTTT
TRBJ1-5 | NA | TRBV5-1 | NA | CASSLGPGGNQPQHF | TGCGCCAGCAGCTTGGGGCCGGGCGGCAATCAGCCCCAGCATTTT
TRBJ2-1 | NA | TRBV24-1 | few | CATSDFRTDEVQFF | TGTGCCACCAGTGATTTCCGGACGGACGAGGTGCAGTTCTTC
TRBJ1-4 | NA | TRBV4-2 | many | CASRSGTTNEKLFF | TGTGCCAGCAGATCCGGGACAACTAATGAAAAACTGTTTTTT
TRBJ2-1 | TRBD2 | TRBV11-2 | few | CASSLVGLAGGHREQFF | TGTGCCAGCAGCTTAGTCGGATTAGCGGGGGGGCACCGTGAGCAGTTCTTC
TRBJ1-4 | TRBD1 | TRBV5-5 | NA | CASSKPGGNEKLFF | TGTGCCAGCAGCAAACCAGGGGGCAATGAAAAACTGTTTTTT
TRBJ1-2 | TRBD1 | TRBV5-6 | few | CASSSTGGSYGYTF | TGTGCCAGCAGCTCTACAGGGGGCAGCTATGGCTACACCTTC
TRBJ2-5 | NA | TRBV29-1 | NA | CSVEARAEETQYF | TGCAGCGTTGAGGCTCGAGCGGAAGAGACCCAGTACTTC
TRBJ1-1 | TRBD1 | TRBV6-6 | few | CASSTGQVVNTEAFF | TGTGCCAGCAGTACTGGACAGGTCGTCAACACTGAAGCTTTCTTT
TRBJ1-1 | TRBD1 | TRBV20-1 | NA | CSDSPGQGNF | TGCAGTGACTCTCCCGGACAGGGGAACTTT
TRBJ2-1 | NA | TRBV7-2 | few | CASSLGAPRNEQFF | TGTGCCAGCAGCTTAGGGGCCCCCCGGAATGAGCAGTTCTTC
TRBJ1-2 | TRBD1 | TRBV30 | NA | CAWSPGTGLYTF | TGTGCCTGGAGTCCAGGGACAGGGTTGTACACCTTC
TRBJ2-2 | TRBD1 | TRBV7-6 | NA | CASSPPWGTENTGELFF | TGTGCCAGCAGCCCTCCCTGGGGGACAGAAAACACCGGGGAGCTGTTTTTT
TRBJ2-6 | NA | TRBV7-9 | few | CASSLGHSFSGANVLTF | TGTGCCAGCAGCTTAGGGCACTCCTTCTCTGGGGCCAACGTCCTGACTTTC
TRBJ2-5 | NA | TRBV5-5 | few | CASSLVGQETQYF | TGTGCCAGCAGCTTGGTTGGGCAAGAGACCCAGTACTTC
TRBJ2-7 | NA | TRBV2 | few | CASRAYYEQYF | TGTGCCAGCAGGGCCTACTACGAGCAGTACTTC
TRBJ2-7 | TRBD2 | TRBV19 | few | CATREGSDEQYF | TGTGCCACCAGGGAGGGGTCGGACGAGCAGTACTTC
TRBJ1-2 | TRBD1 | TRBV10-3 | few | CAISESYLRQGDGYTF | TGTGCCATCAGTGAGTCGTACCTCAGACAGGGCGATGGCTACACCTTC
TRBJ2-1 | NA | TRBV12-3/TRBV12-4 | NA | CASSLHSGNEQFF | TGTGCCAGCAGTTTACACTCGGGGAATGAGCAGTTCTTC
TRBJ2-5 | TRBD1 | TRBV5-4 | NA | CASRWDRGETQYF | TGTGCCAGCAGATGGGACAGGGGTGAGACCCAGTACTTC
TRBJ2-2 | TRBD2 | TRBV5-1 | NA | CASSSPRLAGLNTGELFF | TGCGCCAGCAGCTCTCCCCGACTAGCGGGGCTCAACACCGGGGAGCTGTTTTTT
TRBJ2-5 | TRBD2 | TRBV20-1 | few | CSAPPLAGGRRETQYF | TGCAGTGCTCCCCCACTAGCGGGGGGGCGTAGAGAGACCCAGTACTTC
TRBJ2-5 | NA | TRBV5-1 | NA | CASSLYGQQETQYF | TGCGCCAGCAGCCTATACGGACAGCAAGAGACCCAGTACTTC
TRBJ2-1 | NA | TRBV5-6 | few | CASSPTSGVVVPKTDEQFF | TGTGCCAGCAGCCCGACCTCCGGGGTTGTGGTACCAAAAACCGATGAGCAGTTCTTC
TRBJ1-4 | TRBD1 | TRBV12-3/TRBV12-4 | NA | CASSDRDEKLFF | TGTGCCAGCAGCGACAGGGATGAAAAACTGTTTTTT
TRBJ2-7 | TRBD2 | TRBV20-1 | few | CSASPTSRSEQYF | TGCAGTGCTAGCCCGACTAGCCGGAGCGAGCAGTACTTC
TRBJ2-3 | NA | TRBV5-6 | NA | CASSFPPKTDTQYF | TGTGCCAGCAGCTTTCCCCCGAAAACAGATACGCAGTATTTT
TRBJ2-7 | TRBD1 | TRBV6-5 | few | CASSYSGQDQYEQYF | TGTGCCAGCAGTTACTCTGGACAGGACCAATACGAGCAGTACTTC
TRBJ2-1 | NA | TRBV6-1 | few | CASRRVANEQFF | TGTGCCAGCCGAAGGGTTGCCAATGAGCAGTTCTTC
TRBJ2-3 | NA | TRBV20-1 | NA | CSASPLDGTDTQYF | TGCAGTGCTAGCCCCTTGGACGGAACAGATACGCAGTATTTT
TRBJ1-2 | TRBD1 | TRBV7-8 | few | CASSPRTHPDRGDGYTF | TGTGCCAGCAGCCCTCGGACACACCCGGACAGGGGAGATGGCTACACCTTC
TRBJ1-4 | NA | TRBV6-6 | many | CASTIGGALFNEKLFF | TGTGCCAGCACCATAGGAGGGGCGCTCTTTAATGAAAAACTGTTTTTT
TRBJ1-1 | TRBD1 | TRBV7-8 | NA | CASSDRDRGLSTEAFF | TGTGCCAGCAGCGATAGGGACAGGGGGCTGAGCACTGAAGCTTTCTTT
TRBJ2-7 | TRBD1 | TRBV3-1 | NA | CASSQDGQAYEQYF | TGTGCCAGCAGCCAGGACGGACAGGCTTACGAGCAGTACTTC
TRBJ1-4 | TRBD1 | TRBV5-1 | NA | CASSSGQQNEKLFF | TGCGCCAGCAGCTCGGGACAGCAAAATGAAAAACTGTTTTTT
TRBJ1-1 | NA | TRBV2 | few | CASTRDGNTEAFF | TGTGCCAGCACGAGGGATGGGAACACTGAAGCTTTCTTT
TRBJ2-2 | NA | TRBV12-3/TRBV12-4 | NA | CASGWRRVGELFF | TGTGCCAGCGGGTGGCGACGGGTTGGGGAGCTGTTTTTT
TRBJ2-5 | TRBD2 | TRBV20-1 | few | CSARDLAGIETQYF | TGCAGTGCTAGAGATCTAGCGGGGATAGAGACCCAGTACTTC
TRBJ1-2 | TRBD1 | TRBV12-3/TRBV12-4 | NA | CASSYQGGGYTF | TGTGCCAGCAGTTACCAGGGGGGAGGCTACACCTTC
TRBJ2-3 | NA | TRBV5-1 | few | CASSLEAGTSTVAQYF | TGCGCCAGCAGCTTGGAGGCAGGGACAAGCACAGTGGCGCAGTATTTT
TRBJ2-2 | NA | TRBV2 | few | CASSEGLTGLAGELFF | TGTGCCAGCAGTGAAGGCCTTACAGGGTTAGCCGGGGAGCTGTTTTTT
TRBJ2-5 | TRBD2 | TRBV7-6 | many | CASSLLAGVGETQYF | TGTGCCAGCAGCTTACTTGCGGGGGTAGGGGAGACCCAGTACTTC
TRBJ2-5 | NA | TRBV18 | NA | CASSPRSFAGAKETQYF | TGTGCCAGCTCACCACGATCTTTTGCAGGAGCGAAAGAGACCCAGTACTTC
TRBJ1-2 | NA | TRBV6-5 | few | CASSYGQLLFGGYTF | TGTGCCAGCAGTTACGGACAGCTCCTTTTTGGTGGCTACACCTTC
TRBJ2-7 | TRBD2 | TRBV7-9 | few | CASSPHGGSYEQYF | TGTGCCAGCAGCCCCCACGGGGGGTCCTACGAGCAGTACTTC
TRBJ2-3 | NA | TRBV7-9 | few | CASARSSTDTQYF | TGTGCCAGCGCCCGCAGCAGCACAGATACGCAGTATTTT
TRBJ2-3 | TRBD2 | TRBV5-6 | few | CASSPPGLAGVDTQYF | TGTGCCAGCAGTCCTCCGGGACTAGCGGGGGTAGATACGCAGTATTTT
TRBJ2-6 | NA | TRBV20-1 | few | CSARRGASSGANVLTF | TGCAGTGCCCGGAGGGGGGCCAGCTCTGGGGCCAACGTCCTGACTTTC
TRBJ2-3 | NA | TRBV12-5 | NA | CASGLARDTQYF | TGTGCTAGTGGTTTGGCGCGGGATACGCAGTATTTT
TRBJ1-5 | NA | TRBV4-3 | NA | CASSQQLNQPQHF | TGCGCCAGCAGCCAACAGCTCAATCAGCCCCAGCATTTT
TRBJ1-6 | NA | TRBV6-6 | NA | CASSYSSGNDTPLHF | TGTGCCAGCAGTTACTCTTCAGGGAATGATACACCCCTCCACTTT
TRBJ2-3 | NA | TRBV20-1 | NA | CSAREGTGTDTQYF | TGCAGTGCCCGGGAGGGGACAGGCACAGATACGCAGTATTTT
TRBJ1-2 | TRBD1 | TRBV28 | NA | CASSQTGNGYTF | TGTGCCAGCAGCCAGACAGGGAATGGCTACACCTTC
TRBJ1-2 | NA | TRBV5-1 | NA | CASSPAPGRPNYGYTF | TGCGCCAGCAGCCCCGCCCCAGGGAGGCCAAACTATGGCTACACCTTC